What follows is one T cell receptor beta chain and its context. Its antigen is undetermined. The germline V gene has CDR1 LGHNA and CDR2 YSLEER. J was trimmed by 5 bases and V by 0 bases; bases with no gene match: 14. This CDR3 spans 19 amino acids. Only Caucasian adults living in Nashville, Tennessee served as donors. Authors' data handling: ImmunoSEQ junction-only sequences lacked quality scores, so their filtering differed. Repertoires were generated with immunoSEQ multiplex PCR, while TCRdb's copy carries only in-frame clones and drops some. V, J and clone size are those of that table, while D and trimming were read from the DNA. The sample carries some 2.3 million clones, more than 85% recorded once. The data originate from a study of shared clonotypes between healthy human individuals. General study points: What naive subsets generally showed was a larger estimated richness than memory subsets showed. Generation probability values for non-shared clonotypes were lower than those for clonotypes shared by all four donors.

This TCR derives from a man in his late teens or twenties in good health. Some clones in this sample may be carry-over from other donors' samples. This chain uses TRBV4-3 with TRBJ2-3; 10 bases align to TRBD2. Material for sequencing was naive CD4+ T cells from PBMCs. The subset was: CD45RA+ positively selected. Here the CDR3 DNA reads TGCGCCAGCAGCCAAGACCCCGCTAGCGGGAGTCATGCGGGAGATACGCAGTATTTT. Translation: CASSQDPASGSHAGDTQYF.